This TCR beta chain was recorded in a study of CD8 T cells in ankylosing spondylitis. This clonotype has ten or more counts. Antigen unknown. One end of the junction is discordant with germline, which a read error may explain. Study observations and caveats: Made up of fewer than ten highly homologous variants, a TCR beta motif appeared characteristic of ankylosing spondylitis blood.

One entry per CDR3 protein results from TCRdb running MiXCR on the 5' RACE reads. Seen here are hundreds of thousands of distinct CDR3 sequences, around 26% observed once, and the top ten hold over 0.8%. The germline V gene encodes CDR1 SGHVS and CDR2 FQNEAQ. This CDR3 comprises 17 residues. The sequenced sample consisted of blood, either unsorted or a sorted T cell fraction (not recorded which). The receptor was derived from a male donor with ankylosing spondylitis. V is TRBV7-8 and J is TRBJ2-1, with D maybe TRBD2 (5 bases). The chain's CDR3 is CASSLARGGLSYNEQFF. CDR3 DNA sequence: TGTGCCAGCAGCCTAGCCCGAGGCGGCCTCTCCTACAATGAGCAGTTCTTC. The complete variable domain, with remaining parts taken from reference TRBV7-8 and TRBJ2-1, reads GAGVSQSPRYKVAKRGQDVALRCDPISGHVSLFWYQQALGQGPEFLTYFQNEAQLDKSGLPSDRFFAERPEGSVSTLKIQRTQQEDSAVYLCASSLARGGLSYNEQFFGPGTRLTVL.